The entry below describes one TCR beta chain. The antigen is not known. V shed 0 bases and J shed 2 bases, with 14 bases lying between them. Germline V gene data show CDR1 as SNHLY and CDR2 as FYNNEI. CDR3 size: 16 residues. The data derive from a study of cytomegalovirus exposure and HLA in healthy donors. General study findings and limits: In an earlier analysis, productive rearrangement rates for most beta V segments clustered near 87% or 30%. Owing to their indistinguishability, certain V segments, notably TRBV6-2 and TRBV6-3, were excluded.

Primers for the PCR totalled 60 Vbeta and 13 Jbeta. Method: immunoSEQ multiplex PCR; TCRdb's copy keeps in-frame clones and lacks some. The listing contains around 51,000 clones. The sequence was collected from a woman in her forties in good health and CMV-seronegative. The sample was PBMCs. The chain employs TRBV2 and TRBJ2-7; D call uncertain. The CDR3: CASSEALRAHAYEQYF. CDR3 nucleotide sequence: TGTGCCAGCAGTGAAGCGCTTCGAGCGCACGCCTACGAGCAGTACTTC.